These 10 T cell receptor beta chains originate from one sample sequenced in a study of Graves' ophthalmopathy and Graves' hyperthyroidism. RNA served as the template for amplifying TCR beta CDR3 regions. RT-PCR in the first round used HTBI primers; a second-round multiplex PCR followed. TCRdb analysed the multiplex PCR reads with MiXCR anew, one entry per CDR3 protein. The sample holds some 520,000 distinct CDR3 sequences, approximately 15% seen once. The sequencing input was blood. These receptor sequences come from a woman under 40 with Graves' ophthalmopathy.

In this sample, this clonotype turned up a few times. The chain combines TRBV12-3 or TRBV12-4 with TRBJ1-1; 7 bases match TRBD1. CDR3 length: 15 residues. The V gene end was trimmed by 7 bases and the J gene end by 3 bases; junction bases not matched to a gene: 11. The CDR3 DNA reads TGTGCCAGCACCCCCCCCACAGGGGCCGACACTGAAGCTTTCTTT. Translating it yields CASTPPTGADTEAFF.

This clonotype was counted at least ten times. The chain combines TRBV29-1 with TRBJ1-1; D may be TRBD1 (6 bases). Per germline, CDR1 SQVTM and CDR2 ANQGSEA. V lost 7 bases, J lost 1 base, and 10 bases lay in between. The CDR3 runs 12 residues. Here the CDR3 reads CSARTANTEAFF. The DNA for the CDR3 is TGCAGCGCTAGGACAGCGAACACTGAAGCTTTCTTT.

This rearrangement joins TRBV19 to TRBJ1-3, with 7 bases aligning to TRBD1. Trimming removed 5 bases from V and 0 bases from J; junction bases left unmatched: 22. The CDR3 has 21 amino acids. CDR1 is LNHDA, CDR2 SQIVND, per germline (reference sequence). This CDR3 is CASSVRDRSFMRENSGNTIYF. The CDR3 coding sequence is TGTGCCAGTAGTGTCCGGGACAGAAGCTTCATGAGAGAAAACTCTGGAAACACCATATATTTT.

This clonotype has a count of ten or more. V usage is TRBV6-2 or TRBV6-3 and J usage is TRBJ1-2; no definite D call. This CDR3 region has 12 residues. Between the trimmed V and J ends, which lost 3 bases and 7 bases, there was a span of 9 bases. CDR1 is MNHEY, CDR2 SVGEGT, per germline. CDR3 residues: CASSYEGIGYTF. In DNA form, the CDR3 reads TGTGCCAGCAGTTATGAGGGAATTGGCTACACCTTC.

CDR3 sequence: CASSLVGFGENTEAFF. In DNA, the CDR3 is TGTGCCAGCAGCTTAGTGGGGTTTGGGGAGAACACTGAAGCTTTCTTT. The V gene is TRBV11-2, the J gene TRBJ1-1; D unclear. CDR1 and CDR2 (germline): SGHAT, FQNNGV. CDR3 length equals 16 residues. The V end lost 1 base, the J end lost 1 base, and 13 bases lay between the germline ends.

This clonotype was counted many times. This chain links TRBV6-1 with TRBJ1-1; maybe TRBD1 (5 bases). Germline values: CDR1 MNHNS, CDR2 SASEGT. V was clipped by 3 bases and J by 0 bases, with 8 bases between them. The CDR3 consists of 14 residues. CDR3 sequence (DNA): TGTGCCAGCAGTGAGAACAGGTTGAACACTGAAGCTTTCTTT. Protein product: CASSENRLNTEAFF.

This clonotype was counted ten times or more. J is TRBJ1-2 and V is TRBV28; tentative D call: TRBD1 (5 bases). The germline CDR1 and CDR2 sequences are MDHEN and SYDVKM. V was shortened by 6 bases and J by 5 bases, with 16 bases between the two germline ends. The CDR3 has 14 amino acids. In DNA form, the CDR3 reads TGTGCCAGCAGGCCGACAGATATACTTTATGGCTACACCTTC. Translating gives CASRPTDILYGYTF.

This clonotype was seen at least ten times. V is TRBV11-2 and J is TRBJ2-5, with a possible D match to TRBD2 (5 bases). This CDR3 has 15 amino acids. Germline V CDR1 and CDR2: SGHAT, FQNNGV. Trimming removed 2 bases at V and 2 bases at J, with 12 bases between. The CDR3 here is CASSLNRAVQETQYF. In nucleotides, the CDR3 is TGTGCCAGCAGCTTAAATCGAGCGGTACAAGAGACCCAGTACTTC.

This clonotype was seen ten or more times. The chain links TRBV6-5 to TRBJ2-7; no definite D call. Germline V gene data show CDR1 as MNHEY and CDR2 as SVGAGI. This CDR3 is 14 amino acids long. V lost 8 bases and J 0 bases, leaving 14 bases between the germline ends. CDR3 region: CASWPGYSSYEQYF. The CDR3, as DNA: TGTGCCAGCTGGCCGGGCTACAGCTCCTACGAGCAGTACTTC.

This clonotype was recorded at least ten times. This chain joins TRBV29-1 and TRBJ1-1; D is perhaps TRBD1 (6 bases). Germline assignment: CDR1 SQVTM and CDR2 ANQGSEA. V lost 7 bases and J lost 5, with 11 bases in between. The CDR3 sequence is 11 residues long. The CDR3 reads CSAKRGTEAFF. The CDR3 DNA is TGCAGCGCCAAAAGGGGGACTGAAGCTTTCTTT.